This T cell receptor (beta chain) was observed in a study of blood T cells in healthy people across ages. Study findings and constraints: The study found more naive CD4+ cells and higher diversity in long-lived than aged donors.

To note about this clonotype: As yet, its antigen is unknown. A read error may produce the germline difference seen at one junction end.

For the second PCR, which ran for roughly 6 to 11 cycles, a sample-barcoded 5' primer and a J-beta primer mix were used. TCRdb processed the 5' RACE reads anew with MiXCR; each CDR3 protein has one entry. The table includes approximately 680,000 distinct CDR3 sequences, about 30% detected once. Isolation of PBMCs gave at least 7 million cells per sample. Sequencing was done on a sample of blood. This sequence was found in a woman older than 75 in good health.

The CDR3 sequence is CGADRLGQETQYF. In DNA form, the CDR3 reads TGCGGTGCTGACCGACTTGGACAAGAGACCCAGTACTTC. V and J are TRBV20-1 and TRBJ2-7; D not resolved. The J call is in doubt because the DNA end fits TRBJ2-5 better. From germline, CDR1 is DFQATT and CDR2 SNEGSKA (reference sequence). The CDR3 consists of 13 residues.